These 4 T cell receptor beta chains came from one sample sequenced in a study of cytomegalovirus exposure and HLA in healthy donors. Primers: 60 Vbeta forward and 13 Jbeta reverse. Sequenced by immunoSEQ multiplex PCR; TCRdb stores in-frame clones only, minus some. Of about 250,000 clones listed, around 83% are singletons. The source material was PBMCs. The origin of the receptors is a girl aged 2-9 years in good health and CMV-seronegative.

The rearrangement joins TRBV6-1 to TRBJ1-3; D not resolved. The CDR3 has 13 amino acids. The germline gives CDR1 MNHNS, CDR2 SASEGT. The germline V and J ends were trimmed by 2 bases and 3 bases, with 5 bases remaining between them. The CDR3 DNA reads TGTGCCAGCAGTGAATCAGGTGGAAACACCATATATTTT. It encodes CASSESGGNTIYF.

This sequence joins TRBV5-1 and TRBJ1-3; D is undetermined. This CDR3 region has 13 residues. Germline lookup yields CDR1 SGHRS and CDR2 YFSETQ. Trimming shortened V by 0 bases and J by 4 bases, and 5 bases separated the two germline ends. CDR3 bases: TGCGCCAGCAGCTTGGTCGGGGGAAACACCATATATTTT. The encoded protein is CASSLVGGNTIYF.

This chain joins TRBV11-3 and TRBJ2-1; D perhaps matches TRBD2 (7 bases). The V end lost 0 bases, the J end lost 15 bases, and 15 bases lay between the germline ends. Per the germline V gene, CDR1 is SGHNT and CDR2 is YENEEA. CDR3 length: 13 residues. The CDR3 here is CASSLDVAGAPFF. CDR3 DNA: TGTGCCAGCAGCTTAGATGTGGCGGGGGCGCCGTTCTTC.

The V gene is TRBV21-1, the J gene TRBJ2-4; whether TRBD2, the table's D call, matches the DNA was not checked. TRBV21-1 constitutes a pseudogene. This CDR3 has 17 amino acids. CDR3 coding DNA: TGTGCCAGCAGCAAGAATGGACTTTCCCTAGCCAAAAACATTCAGTACTTC. Translating gives CASSKNGLSLAKNIQYF.